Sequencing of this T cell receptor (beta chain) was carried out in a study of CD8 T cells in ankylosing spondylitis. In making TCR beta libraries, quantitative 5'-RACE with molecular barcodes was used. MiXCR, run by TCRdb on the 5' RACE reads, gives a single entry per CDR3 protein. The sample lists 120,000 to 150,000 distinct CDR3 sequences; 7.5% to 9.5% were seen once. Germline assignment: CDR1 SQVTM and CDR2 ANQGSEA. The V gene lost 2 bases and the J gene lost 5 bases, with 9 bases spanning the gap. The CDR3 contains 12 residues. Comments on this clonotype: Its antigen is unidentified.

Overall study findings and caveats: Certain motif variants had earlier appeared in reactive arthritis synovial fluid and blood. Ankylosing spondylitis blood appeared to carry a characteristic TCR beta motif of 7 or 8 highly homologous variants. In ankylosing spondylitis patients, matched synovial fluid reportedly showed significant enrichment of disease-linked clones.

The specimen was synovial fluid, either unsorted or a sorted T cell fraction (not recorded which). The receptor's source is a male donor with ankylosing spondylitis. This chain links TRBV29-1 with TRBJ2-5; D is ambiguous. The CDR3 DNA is TGCAGCGTTGAAAGCCTGGGGGAGACCCAGTACTTC. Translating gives CSVESLGETQYF.